The clone carrying this T cell receptor beta chain was counted only a few times. Its specificity is not known. The study ran its PCR with 60 Vbeta and 13 Jbeta primers. Authors' methods: Later analysis identified roughly 82 million unique TCR beta chains, approximately 10 million shared. Generated by immunoSEQ multiplex PCR, the TCRdb table keeps only in-frame clones and is missing some. That table supplies the V and J calls and clone size; D and trimming were determined from the DNA. The table shows approximately 100,000 clones, with around 10% occurring only once. The entry originates in a study of cytomegalovirus exposure and HLA in healthy donors. On the study more broadly: Counted in an early data release were about 85 million unique TCRs from HLA-typed donors. Study-level findings and limits: The authors enumerated 180 or so TCR beta chains as linked to cytomegalovirus.

The V segment lost 5 bases and the J segment 8 bases; nucleotides outside the gene matches: 7. CDR1 is MDHEN and CDR2 is SYDVKM in the germline V gene. This CDR3 is built from 13 residues. The V call is TRBV28, the J call TRBJ1-2; 8 bases line up with TRBD1. The receptor was isolated from a man aged 45-65 years in good health and CMV-seropositive. Sequencing was done on a sample of PBMCs. The DNA of the CDR3 is TGTGCCAGCAGTCCGGACAGGGTGAGAGGCTACACCTTC. Amino acids: CASSPDRVRGYTF.